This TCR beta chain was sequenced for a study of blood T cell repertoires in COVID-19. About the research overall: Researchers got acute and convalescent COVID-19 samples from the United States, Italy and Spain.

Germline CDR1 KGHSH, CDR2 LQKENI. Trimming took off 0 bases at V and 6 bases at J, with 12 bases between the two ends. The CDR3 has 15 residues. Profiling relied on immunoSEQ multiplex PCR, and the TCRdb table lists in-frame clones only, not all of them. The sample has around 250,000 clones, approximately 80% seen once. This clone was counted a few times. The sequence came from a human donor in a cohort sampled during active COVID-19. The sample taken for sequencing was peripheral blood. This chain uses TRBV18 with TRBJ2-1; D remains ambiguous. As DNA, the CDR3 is TGTGCCAGCTCACCACCGTATTCAGGTGTCAATGAGCAGTTCTTC. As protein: CASSPPYSGVNEQFF.